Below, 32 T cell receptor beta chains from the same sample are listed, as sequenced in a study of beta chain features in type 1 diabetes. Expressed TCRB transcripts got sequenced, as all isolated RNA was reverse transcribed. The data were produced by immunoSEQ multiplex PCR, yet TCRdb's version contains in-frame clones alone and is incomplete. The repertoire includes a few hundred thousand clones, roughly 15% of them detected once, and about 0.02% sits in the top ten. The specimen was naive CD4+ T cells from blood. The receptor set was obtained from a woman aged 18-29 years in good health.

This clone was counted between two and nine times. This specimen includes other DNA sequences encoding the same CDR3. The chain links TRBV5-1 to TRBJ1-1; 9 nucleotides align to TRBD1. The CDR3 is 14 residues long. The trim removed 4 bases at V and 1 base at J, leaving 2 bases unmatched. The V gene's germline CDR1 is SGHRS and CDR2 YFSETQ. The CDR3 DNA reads TGCGCCAGCAGCAGGGACAGGGCGAACACTGAAGCTTTCTTT. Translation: CASSRDRANTEAFF.

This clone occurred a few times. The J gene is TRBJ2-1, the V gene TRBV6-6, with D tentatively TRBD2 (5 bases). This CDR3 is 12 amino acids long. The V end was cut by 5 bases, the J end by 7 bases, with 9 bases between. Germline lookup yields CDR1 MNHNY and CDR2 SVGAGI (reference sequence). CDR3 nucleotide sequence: TGTGCCAGCAGTGTCTCGGGGAATGAGCAGTTCTTC. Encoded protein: CASSVSGNEQFF.

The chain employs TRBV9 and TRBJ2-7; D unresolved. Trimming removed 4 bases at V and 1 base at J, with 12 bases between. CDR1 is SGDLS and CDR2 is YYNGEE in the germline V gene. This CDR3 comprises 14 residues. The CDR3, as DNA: TGTGCCAGCAGCTCGCGACACGGATCCTACGAGCAGTACTTC. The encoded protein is CASSSRHGSYEQYF.

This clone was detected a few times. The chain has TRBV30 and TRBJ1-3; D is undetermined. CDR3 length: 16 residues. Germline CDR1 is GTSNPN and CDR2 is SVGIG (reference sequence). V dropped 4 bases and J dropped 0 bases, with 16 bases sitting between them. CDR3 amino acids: CAWKRRTVSSGNTIYF. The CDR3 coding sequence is TGTGCCTGGAAAAGAAGGACTGTGAGCTCTGGAAACACCATATATTTT.

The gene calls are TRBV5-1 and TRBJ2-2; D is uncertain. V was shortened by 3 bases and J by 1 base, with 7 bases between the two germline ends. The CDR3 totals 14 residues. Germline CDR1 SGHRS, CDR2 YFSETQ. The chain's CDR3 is CASSYPKNTGELFF. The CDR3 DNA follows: TGCGCCAGCAGCTACCCTAAGAACACCGGGGAGCTGTTTTTT. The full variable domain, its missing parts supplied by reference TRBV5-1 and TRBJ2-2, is KAGVTQTPRYLIKTRGQQVTLSCSPISGHRSVSWYQQTPGQGLQFLFEYFSETQRNKGNFPGRFSGRQFSNSRSEMNVSTLELGDSALYLCASSYPKNTGELFFGEGSRLTVL.

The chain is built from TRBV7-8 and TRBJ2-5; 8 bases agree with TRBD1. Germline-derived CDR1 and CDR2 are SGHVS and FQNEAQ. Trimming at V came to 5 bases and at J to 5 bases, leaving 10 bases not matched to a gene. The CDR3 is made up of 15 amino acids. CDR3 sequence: CASSQDRAGGETQYF. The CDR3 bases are TGTGCCAGCAGCCAGGACAGGGCCGGAGGCGAGACCCAGTACTTC.

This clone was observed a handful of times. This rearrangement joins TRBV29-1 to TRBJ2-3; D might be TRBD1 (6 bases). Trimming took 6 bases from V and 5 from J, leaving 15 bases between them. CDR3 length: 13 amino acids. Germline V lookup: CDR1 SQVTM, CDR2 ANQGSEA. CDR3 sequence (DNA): TGCAGCGTCCTCACAGGGTCCAAAGATACGCAGTATTTT. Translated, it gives CSVLTGSKDTQYF.

The CDR3, as DNA: TGCAGCGTTGCAGGGGGCGGAAAACTGTTTTTT. This gives the protein CSVAGGGKLFF. This chain uses TRBV29-1 with TRBJ1-4; 8 positions agree with TRBD1. CDR1 and CDR2 from the germline V gene are SQVTM and ANQGSEA. The CDR3 totals 11 residues. V gave up 4 bases and J gave up 10 bases; unmatched junction bases: 2.

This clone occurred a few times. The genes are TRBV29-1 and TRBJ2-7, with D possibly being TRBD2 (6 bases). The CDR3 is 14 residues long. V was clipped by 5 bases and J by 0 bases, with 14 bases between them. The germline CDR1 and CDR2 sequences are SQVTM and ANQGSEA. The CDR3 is CSVIVGGNSYEQYF. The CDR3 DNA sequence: TGCAGCGTTATTGTCGGAGGGAACTCCTACGAGCAGTACTTC.

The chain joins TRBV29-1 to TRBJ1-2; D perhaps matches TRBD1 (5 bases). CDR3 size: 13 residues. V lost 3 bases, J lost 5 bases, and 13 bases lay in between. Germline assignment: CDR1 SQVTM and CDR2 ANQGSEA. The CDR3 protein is CSVEKGAGYGYTF. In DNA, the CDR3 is TGCAGCGTTGAGAAGGGCGCAGGGTATGGCTACACCTTC.

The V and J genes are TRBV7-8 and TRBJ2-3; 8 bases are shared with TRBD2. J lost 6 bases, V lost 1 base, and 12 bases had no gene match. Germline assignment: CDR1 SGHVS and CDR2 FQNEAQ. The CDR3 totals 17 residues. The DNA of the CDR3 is TGTGCCAGCAGCTTAGGTCTTAGCGGGGCCCTTCCGGATACGCAGTATTTT. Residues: CASSLGLSGALPDTQYF.

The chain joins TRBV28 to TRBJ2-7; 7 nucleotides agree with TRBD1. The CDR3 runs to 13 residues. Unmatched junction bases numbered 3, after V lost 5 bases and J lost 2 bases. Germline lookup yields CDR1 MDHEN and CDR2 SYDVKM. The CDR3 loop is CASSRDSPYEQYF. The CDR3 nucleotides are TGTGCCAGCAGTAGGGACAGCCCCTACGAGCAGTACTTC.

The DNA of the CDR3 is TGCAGCGCTGTTGGGCCAGCGGAGACTGAAGCTTTCTTT. Amino acid sequence: CSAVGPAETEAFF. The chain combines TRBV29-1 with TRBJ1-1; D uncertain. Between the trimmed V and J ends, which lost 7 bases and 5 bases, there was a span of 17 bases. The CDR3 spans 13 residues. Germline V gene data show CDR1 as SQVTM and CDR2 as ANQGSEA.

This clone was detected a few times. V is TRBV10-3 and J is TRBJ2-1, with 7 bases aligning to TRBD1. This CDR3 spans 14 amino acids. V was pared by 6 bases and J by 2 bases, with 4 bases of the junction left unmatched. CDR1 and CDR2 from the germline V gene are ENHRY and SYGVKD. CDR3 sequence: CAISLGQTYNEQFF. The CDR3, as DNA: TGTGCCATCAGCCTGGGACAGACCTACAATGAGCAGTTCTTC.

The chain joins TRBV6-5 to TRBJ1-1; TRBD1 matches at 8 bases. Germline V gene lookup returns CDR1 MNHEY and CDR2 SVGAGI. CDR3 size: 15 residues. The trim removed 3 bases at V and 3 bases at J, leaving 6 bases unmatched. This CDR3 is CASSYRTGPYTEAFF. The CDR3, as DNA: TGTGCCAGCAGTTATCGGACAGGGCCATACACTGAAGCTTTCTTT.

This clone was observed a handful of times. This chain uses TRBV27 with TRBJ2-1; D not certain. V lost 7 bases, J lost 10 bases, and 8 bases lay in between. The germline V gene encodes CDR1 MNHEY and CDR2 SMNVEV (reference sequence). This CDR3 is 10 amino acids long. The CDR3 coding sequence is TGTGCCAGCAAGTCGCGCGAGCAGTTCTTC. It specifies CASKSREQFF.

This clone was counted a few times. CDR3 coding DNA: TGTGCCAGCAGTTACACCGGGACAGGGGGCAATGAGCAGTTCTTC. This codes for CASSYTGTGGNEQFF. The chain is built from TRBV6-6 and TRBJ2-1; 11 nucleotides agree with TRBD1. V gave up 2 bases and J gave up 6 bases; unmatched junction bases: 3. Germline loops: CDR1 MNHNY, CDR2 SVGAGI (reference sequence). This CDR3 has 15 amino acids.

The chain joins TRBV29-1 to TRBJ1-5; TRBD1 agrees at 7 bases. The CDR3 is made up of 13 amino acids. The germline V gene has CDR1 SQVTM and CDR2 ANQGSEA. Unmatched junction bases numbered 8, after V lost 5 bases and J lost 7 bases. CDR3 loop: CSVTGDVGQPQHF. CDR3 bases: TGCAGCGTTACAGGGGACGTAGGGCAGCCCCAGCATTTT. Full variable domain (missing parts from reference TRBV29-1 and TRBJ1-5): SAVISQKPSRDICQRGTSLTIQCQVDSQVTMMFWYRQQPGQSLTLIATANQGSEATYESGFVIDKFPISRPNLTFSTLTVSNMSPEDSSIYLCSVTGDVGQPQHFGDGTRLSIL.

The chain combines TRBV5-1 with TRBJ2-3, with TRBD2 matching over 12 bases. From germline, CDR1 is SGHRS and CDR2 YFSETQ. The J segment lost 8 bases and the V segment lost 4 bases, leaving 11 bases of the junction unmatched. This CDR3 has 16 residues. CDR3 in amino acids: CASSPPGLAGQGTQYF. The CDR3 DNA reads TGCGCCAGCAGCCCCCCGGGACTAGCGGGTCAGGGTACGCAGTATTTT. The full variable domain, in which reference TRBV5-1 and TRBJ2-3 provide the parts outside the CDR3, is KAGVTQTPRYLIKTRGQQVTLSCSPISGHRSVSWYQQTPGQGLQFLFEYFSETQRNKGNFPGRFSGRQFSNSRSEMNVSTLELGDSALYLCASSPPGLAGQGTQYFGPGTRLTVL.

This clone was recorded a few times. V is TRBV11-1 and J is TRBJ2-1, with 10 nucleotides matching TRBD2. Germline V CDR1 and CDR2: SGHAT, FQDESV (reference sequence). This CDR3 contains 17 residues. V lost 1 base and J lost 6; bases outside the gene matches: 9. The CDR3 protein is CASSLVPSGSFGNEQFF. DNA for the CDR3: TGTGCCAGCAGCTTAGTTCCTAGCGGGAGCTTCGGCAATGAGCAGTTCTTC.

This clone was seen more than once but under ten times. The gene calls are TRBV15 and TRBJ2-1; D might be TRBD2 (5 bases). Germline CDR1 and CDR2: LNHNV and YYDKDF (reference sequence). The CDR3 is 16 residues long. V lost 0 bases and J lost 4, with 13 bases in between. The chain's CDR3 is CATSRDMLAGYNEQFF. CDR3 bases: TGTGCCACCAGCAGAGATATGCTAGCCGGTTACAATGAGCAGTTCTTC.

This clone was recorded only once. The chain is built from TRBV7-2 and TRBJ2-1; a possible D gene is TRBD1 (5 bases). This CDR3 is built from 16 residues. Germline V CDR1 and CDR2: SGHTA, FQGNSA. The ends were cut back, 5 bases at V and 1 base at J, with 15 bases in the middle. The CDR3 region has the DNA TGTGCCAGCAGCGCAGAAGGGGATTGGTCCTACAATGAGCAGTTCTTC. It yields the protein CASSAEGDWSYNEQFF.

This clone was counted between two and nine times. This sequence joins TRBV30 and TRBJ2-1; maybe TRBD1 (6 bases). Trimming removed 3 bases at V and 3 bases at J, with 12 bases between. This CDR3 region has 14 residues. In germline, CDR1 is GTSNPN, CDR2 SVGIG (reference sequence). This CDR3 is CAWSSDSLYNEQFF. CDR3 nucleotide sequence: TGTGCCTGGAGCTCGGACAGCCTCTACAATGAGCAGTTCTTC.

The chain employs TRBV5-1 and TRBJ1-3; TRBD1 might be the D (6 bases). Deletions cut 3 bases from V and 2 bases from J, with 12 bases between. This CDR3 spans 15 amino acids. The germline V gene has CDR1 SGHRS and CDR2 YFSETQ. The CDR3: CASSSTGSTGNTIYF. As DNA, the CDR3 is TGCGCCAGCAGCTCAACAGGGTCGACTGGAAACACCATATATTTT.

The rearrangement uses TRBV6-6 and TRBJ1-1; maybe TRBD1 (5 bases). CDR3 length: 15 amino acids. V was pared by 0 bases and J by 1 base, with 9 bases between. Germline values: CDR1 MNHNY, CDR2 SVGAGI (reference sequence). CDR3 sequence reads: CASSYSGHANTEAFF. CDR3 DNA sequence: TGTGCCAGCAGTTACTCAGGACACGCGAACACTGAAGCTTTCTTT.

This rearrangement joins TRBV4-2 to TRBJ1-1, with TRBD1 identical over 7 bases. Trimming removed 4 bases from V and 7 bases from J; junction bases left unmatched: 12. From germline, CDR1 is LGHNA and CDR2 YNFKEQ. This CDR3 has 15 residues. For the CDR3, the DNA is TGTGCCAGCAGCCTAACTGGCAGGGGGTCTGGTGAAGCTTTCTTT. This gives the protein CASSLTGRGSGEAFF.

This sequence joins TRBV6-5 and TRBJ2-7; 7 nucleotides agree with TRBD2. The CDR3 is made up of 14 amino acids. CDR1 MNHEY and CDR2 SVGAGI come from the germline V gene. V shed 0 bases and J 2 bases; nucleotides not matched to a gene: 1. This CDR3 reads CASSYSGTTYEQYF. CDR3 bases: TGTGCCAGCAGTTACTCCGGGACTACCTACGAGCAGTACTTC.

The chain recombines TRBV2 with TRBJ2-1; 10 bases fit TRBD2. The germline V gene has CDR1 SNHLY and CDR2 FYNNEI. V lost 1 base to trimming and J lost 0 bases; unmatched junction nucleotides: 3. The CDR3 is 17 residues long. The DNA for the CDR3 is TGTGCCAGCAGTGAAGTGGGACTAGCGTTCTCCTACAATGAGCAGTTCTTC. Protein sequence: CASSEVGLAFSYNEQFF.

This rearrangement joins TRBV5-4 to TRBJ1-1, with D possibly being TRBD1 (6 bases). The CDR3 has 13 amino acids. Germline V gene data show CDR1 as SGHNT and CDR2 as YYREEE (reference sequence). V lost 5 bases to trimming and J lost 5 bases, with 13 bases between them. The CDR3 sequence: CASRPGVRTEAFF. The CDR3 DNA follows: TGTGCCAGCAGGCCAGGGGTGAGGACTGAAGCTTTCTTT.

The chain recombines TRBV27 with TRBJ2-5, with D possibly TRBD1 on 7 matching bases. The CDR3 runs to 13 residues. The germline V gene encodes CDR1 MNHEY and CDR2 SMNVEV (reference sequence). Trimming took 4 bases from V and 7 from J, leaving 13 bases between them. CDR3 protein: CASSSRGEATQYF. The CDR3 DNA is TGTGCCAGCAGTTCCAGGGGGGAGGCGACCCAGTACTTC.

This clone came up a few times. The CDR3 region is CASSLAGQGVALSYGYTF. CDR3 bases: TGTGCCAGCAGCTTAGCGGGACAGGGTGTTGCCCTTTCATATGGCTACACCTTC. The chain recombines TRBV7-9 with TRBJ1-2, with 9 bases aligning to TRBD1. The V segment lost 0 bases and the J segment 5 bases; nucleotides outside the gene matches: 13. The CDR3 has 18 amino acids. Germline V lookup: CDR1 SEHNR, CDR2 FQNEAQ (reference sequence).

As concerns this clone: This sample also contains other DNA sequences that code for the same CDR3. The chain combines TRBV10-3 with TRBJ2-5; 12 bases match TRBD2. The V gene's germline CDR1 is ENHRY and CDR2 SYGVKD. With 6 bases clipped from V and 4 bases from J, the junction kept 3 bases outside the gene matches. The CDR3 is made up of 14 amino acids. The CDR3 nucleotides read TGTGCCATCAGGCTGGGACTAGCGGGAGAGACCCAGTACTTC. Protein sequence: CAIRLGLAGETQYF.